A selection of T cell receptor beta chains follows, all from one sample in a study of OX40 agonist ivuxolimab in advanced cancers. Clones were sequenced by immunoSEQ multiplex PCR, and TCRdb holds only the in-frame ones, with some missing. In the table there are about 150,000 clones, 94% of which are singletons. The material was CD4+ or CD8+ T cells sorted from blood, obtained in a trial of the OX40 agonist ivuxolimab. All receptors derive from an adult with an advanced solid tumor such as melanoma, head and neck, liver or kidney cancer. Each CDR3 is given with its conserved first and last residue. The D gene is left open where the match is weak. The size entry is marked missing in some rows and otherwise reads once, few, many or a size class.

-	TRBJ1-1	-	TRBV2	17	TGTGCCAGCAGTGAAGTCTCGTGGGCGGGGAGGAACACTGAAGCTTTCTTT	CASSEVSWAGRNTEAFF
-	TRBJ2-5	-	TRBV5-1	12	TGCGCCAGCAGCTTCGCCGCAGGGACCCAGTACTTC	CASSFAAGTQYF
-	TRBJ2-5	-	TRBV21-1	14	TGTGCCAGCAGCAAATGGGGCAGGGAAGAGACCCAGTACTTC	CASSKWGREETQYF
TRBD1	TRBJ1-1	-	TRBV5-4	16	TGTGCCAGCAGCCTACCTAGACAGGGTCAGGGCACTGAAGCTTTCTTT	CASSLPRQGQGTEAFF
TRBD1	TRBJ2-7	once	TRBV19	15	TGTGCCAGTAGCAGTACCGGGACAGAAGCCTACGAGCAGTACTTC	CASSSTGTEAYEQYF
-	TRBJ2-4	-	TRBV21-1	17	TGTGCCAGCCACAATAGGGGGGGCGCAGGTACCAAAAACATTCAGTACTTC	CASHNRGGAGTKNIQYF
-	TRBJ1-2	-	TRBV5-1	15	TGCGCCAGCAGCCCGCGGGGGGGAGAGAACTATGGCTACACCTTC	CASSPRGGENYGYTF
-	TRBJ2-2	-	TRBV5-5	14	TGTGCCAGCAGCTTGTCTTGGGTTGCCGGGGAGCTGTTTTTT	CASSLSWVAGELFF
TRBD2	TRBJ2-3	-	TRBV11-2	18	TGTGCCAGCAGCTTAGAGGGACTAGCGGGGGGGCTCACAGATACGCAGTATTTT	CASSLEGLAGGLTDTQYF
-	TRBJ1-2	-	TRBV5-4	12	TGTGCCAGCAGCCAACAGACGGAAGGCTACACCTTC	CASSQQTEGYTF
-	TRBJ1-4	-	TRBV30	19	TGTGCCTGGAGTGCACGGTGGACAAGACTCGAATCAACTAATGAAAACCTGTTTTTT	CAWSARWTRLESTNENLFF
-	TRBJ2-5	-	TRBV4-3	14	TGCGCCAGCAGCCAACTGACAGGAGGGGAGACCCAGTACTTC	CASSQLTGGETQYF
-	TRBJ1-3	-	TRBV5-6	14	TGTGCCAGCAGCTACGAAGGCTCTGGAAACACCATATATTTT	CASSYEGSGNTIYF
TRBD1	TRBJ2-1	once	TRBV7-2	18	TGTGCCAGCAGCTTATTCGGGACAGGGGTCCGAAGATACAATGAGCAGTTCTTC	CASSLFGTGVRRYNEQFF
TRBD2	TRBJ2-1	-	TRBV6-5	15	TGTGCCAGCGGGATAGCGGGGGGGAACTACAATGAGCAGTTCTTC	CASGIAGGNYNEQFF
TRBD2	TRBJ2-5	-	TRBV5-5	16	TGTGCCAGCAGCTTGACTCCCAGCGGGAGGGGAGAGACCCAGTACTTC	CASSLTPSGRGETQYF
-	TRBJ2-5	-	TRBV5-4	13	TGTGCCAGCAGCTTGGTGACAAGGGAGACCCAGTACTTC	CASSLVTRETQYF
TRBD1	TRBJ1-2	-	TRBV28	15	TGTGCCAGCAGTCCCGGACAGGGGCCTCTGCGGGGCTACACCTTC	CASSPGQGPLRGYTF
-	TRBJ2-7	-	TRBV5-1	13	TGCGCCAGCAGCTCCCGGGGCCCCAACGAGCAGTACTTC	CASSSRGPNEQYF
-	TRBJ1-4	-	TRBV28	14	TGTGCCAGCGGATGGGGGGCAACTAATGAAAAACTGTTTTTT	CASGWGATNEKLFF
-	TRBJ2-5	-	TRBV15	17	TGTGCCACCAGCAGAGATTCTGGCACATCGACCTGGGAGACCCAGTACTTC	CATSRDSGTSTWETQYF
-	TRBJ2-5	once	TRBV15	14	TGTGCCACCAGCAGAAACCCCCGGGAAGAGACCCAGTACTTC	CATSRNPREETQYF
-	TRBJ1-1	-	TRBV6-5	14	TGTGCCAGCAGTTACTCGGGGAAAAAGGATGAAGCTTTCTTT	CASSYSGKKDEAFF
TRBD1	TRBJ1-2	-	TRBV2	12	TGTGCCAGCAGTCAGGGGGCTACGGGCTACACCTTC	CASSQGATGYTF
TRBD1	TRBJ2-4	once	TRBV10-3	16	TGTGCCATCAGTGACTCCCGGACAGGGGGCTTGGACATTCAGTACTTC	CAISDSRTGGLDIQYF
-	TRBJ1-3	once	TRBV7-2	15	TGTGTCAGCAGCTTCATATGGGCCTCTGGAAACACCATATATTTT	CVSSFIWASGNTIYF
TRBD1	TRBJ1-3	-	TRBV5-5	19	TGTGCCAGCAGCTTGAAGGCAGGGGCCCAGGGGGCTCTAGGAAACACCATATATTTT	CASSLKAGAQGALGNTIYF
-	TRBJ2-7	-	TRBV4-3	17	TGCGCCAGCAGCCAAGGAGGGGAAGTCGGGGGTAACGACGAGCAGTACTTC	CASSQGGEVGGNDEQYF
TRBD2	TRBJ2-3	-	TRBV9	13	TGTGCCAGCAGCGTACCTAGCGGGGTATTGCAGTATTTT	CASSVPSGVLQYF
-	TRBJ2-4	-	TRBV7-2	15	TGTGCCAGCAGCCCCTCCGGGTTAGCCAAAAACATTCAGTACTTC	CASSPSGLAKNIQYF
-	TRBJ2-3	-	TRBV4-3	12	TGCGCCAGCAGCCAAAGGGGAGATACGCAGTATTTT	CASSQRGDTQYF
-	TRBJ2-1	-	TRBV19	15	TGTGCCAGTAGTATTAGTGGCTACCCCTACAATGAGCAGTTCTTC	CASSISGYPYNEQFF
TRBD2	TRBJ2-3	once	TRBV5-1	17	TGCGCCAGCAGCGTAAGACTAGCGGGGGGTAATCCCGATACGCAGTATTTT	CASSVRLAGGNPDTQYF
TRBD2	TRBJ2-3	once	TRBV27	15	TGTGCCAGTTGGGGGAGCGGGAGCCTCGCAGATACGCAGTATTTT	CASWGSGSLADTQYF
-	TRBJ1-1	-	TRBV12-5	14	TGTGCTAGTGGCCAGGGACATGTGAACACTGAAGCTTTCTTT	CASGQGHVNTEAFF
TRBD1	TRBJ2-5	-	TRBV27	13	TGTGCCAGCAGGTACAGGGGGTGGGAGACCCAGTACTTC	CASRYRGWETQYF
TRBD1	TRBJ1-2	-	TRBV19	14	TGTGCCAGTAGTAGGGCAGGGGGCGCCGTGGGCTACACCTTC	CASSRAGGAVGYTF
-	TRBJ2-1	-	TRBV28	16	TGTGCCAGCAGTTTAGTTGGAGGGGGCGCTTCCAATGAGCAGTTCTTC	CASSLVGGGASNEQFF
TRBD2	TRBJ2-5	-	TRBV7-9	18	TGTGCCAGCAGCTCCAGGGCCCCACTAGCGGGAGGGACAGAGACCCAGTACTTC	CASSSRAPLAGGTETQYF
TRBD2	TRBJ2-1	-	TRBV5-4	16	TGTGCCAGCAGCTTATGGACTAGCGGGGCCTTGGGTGAGCAGTTCTTC	CASSLWTSGALGEQFF
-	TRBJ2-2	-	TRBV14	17	TGTGCCAGCAGCCAAGATCTAGGGGATAGGGACACCGGGGAGCTGTTTTTT	CASSQDLGDRDTGELFF
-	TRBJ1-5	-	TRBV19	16	TGTGCCAGTAGGCAAATAACGGGGTTCAGGTACCAGCCCCAGCATTTT	CASRQITGFRYQPQHF
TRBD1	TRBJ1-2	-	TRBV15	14	TGTGCCACCGCCCGGGACAGATATAACTATGGCTACACCTTC	CATARDRYNYGYTF
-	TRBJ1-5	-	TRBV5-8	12	TGTGCCAGCAGCTTGGAAGGGCAGCCCCAGCATTTT	CASSLEGQPQHF